One sample yielded the 9 T cell receptor beta chains listed below, sequenced in a study of OX40 agonist ivuxolimab in advanced cancers. The repertoire was sequenced with immunoSEQ multiplex PCR; TCRdb's copy has only in-frame clones and lacks some. The data contain approximately 82,000 clones, 70% to 90% of them singletons. Sequenced here: CD4+ or CD8+ T cells sorted from blood, sampled in a trial of the OX40 agonist ivuxolimab. The receptors originated from an adult with an advanced solid tumor such as melanoma, head and neck, liver or kidney cancer.

The J gene is TRBJ2-5, the V gene TRBV7-9; 8 nucleotides line up with TRBD1. The J call is uncertain, as TRBJ2-7 better fits the DNA end. The CDR3 consists of 16 residues. CDR1 and CDR2 (germline): SEHNR, FQNEAQ (reference sequence). CDR3 DNA: TGTGCCAGCAGACCGCCGCGGACAGGGTCTTCCTACGAGCAGTACTTC. Translation gives CASRPPRTGSSYEQYF.

V usage is TRBV30 and J usage is TRBJ2-2, with D perhaps matching TRBD1 or TRBD2 (5 bases each). V lost 0 bases, J lost 4 bases, and 18 bases lay in between. The CDR3 runs to 17 residues. Germline CDR1 GTSNPN, CDR2 SVGIG (reference sequence). The CDR3 bases are TGTGCCTGGAGTGTACTTGGGGGTGAGGCGAGCACCGGGGAGCTGTTTTTT. This sequence encodes CAWSVLGGEASTGELFF.

This chain connects TRBV20-1 to TRBJ1-4, with 9 bases matching TRBD1. Germline V gene sequence: CDR1 DFQATT, CDR2 SNEGSKA (reference sequence). The CDR3 contains 11 residues. The junction had 4 bases not matched to a gene; V was cut back by 6 bases and J by 11 bases. The CDR3 loop reads CSAGTGKKLFF. The DNA for the CDR3 is TGCAGTGCCGGGACAGGGAAGAAACTGTTTTTT.

This chain joins TRBV6-6 and TRBJ2-1; 7 bases line up with TRBD2. Germline V lookup: CDR1 MNHNY, CDR2 SVGAGI (reference sequence). The CDR3 extends over 15 amino acids. The trim removed 2 bases at V and 9 bases at J, leaving 10 bases unmatched. The CDR3 loop is CASSYLADGLTEQFF. The CDR3 region has the DNA TGTGCCAGCAGTTACCTAGCGGACGGTCTAACTGAGCAGTTCTTC.

The chain has TRBV28 and TRBJ1-5; D not resolved. Trimming shortened V by 7 bases and J by 0 bases, and 13 bases separated the two germline ends. The CDR3 sequence is 15 residues long. The germline CDR1 and CDR2 sequences are MDHEN and SYDVKM. CDR3: CASTWTPLSNQPQHF. CDR3 DNA sequence: TGTGCCAGCACTTGGACCCCACTTAGCAATCAGCCCCAGCATTTT.

The chain recombines TRBV28 with TRBJ1-1; the match to TRBD1 covers 10 bases. Losses at the gene ends were 6 bases for V and 6 bases for J; bases not matched to a gene: 13. The CDR3 has 16 amino acids. The germline gives CDR1 MDHEN, CDR2 SYDVKM. The CDR3 DNA reads as TGTGCCAGCAGACTTGGGACAGGGGCGGGGAGGGCTGAAGCTTTCTTT. Its protein product is CASRLGTGAGRAEAFF.

This clone was recorded once. The rearrangement uses TRBV5-6 and TRBJ2-1, with D tentatively TRBD2 (5 bases). The CDR3 is 16 residues long. CDR1 SGHDT and CDR2 YYEEEE come from the germline V gene. The ends were cut back, 2 bases at V and 6 bases at J, with 18 bases in the middle. The CDR3 bases are TGTGCCAGCAGCTTTTACCGGGGAGAGTTTATCAATGAGCAGTTCTTC. Protein sequence: CASSFYRGEFINEQFF.

The CDR3 loop reads CASRVTGNYGYTF. CDR3 DNA sequence: TGTGCCAGCAGGGTCACCGGAAACTATGGCTACACCTTC. This chain links TRBV5-6 with TRBJ1-2; D is ambiguous. This CDR3 comprises 13 residues. The germline V and J ends were trimmed by 5 bases and 2 bases, with 10 bases remaining between them. Germline lookup yields CDR1 SGHDT and CDR2 YYEEEE.

The chain recombines TRBV30 with TRBJ1-5, with D hard to call. Germline V gene lookup returns CDR1 GTSNPN and CDR2 SVGIG (reference sequence). CDR3 size: 12 residues. Trimming took off 1 base at V and 6 bases at J, with 7 bases between the two ends. The CDR3 sequence is CAWSASVQPQHF. The CDR3 nucleotides are TGTGCCTGGAGTGCTTCAGTTCAGCCCCAGCATTTT.